The rows below give T cell receptor beta chains drawn from one sample of a study of cytomegalovirus exposure and HLA in healthy donors. Only in-frame clones appear in the TCRdb table, and some are missing; sequencing was by immunoSEQ multiplex PCR. Of about 130,000 clones listed, more than 80% are singletons. Sequencing was performed on PBMCs. The receptors come from a woman aged 25-40 years in good health and CMV-seropositive. CDR3s include the opening cysteine and the closing phenylalanine or tryptophan. Each record gives: V gene, J gene, clone size, D gene, CDR3 DNA, CDR3 protein. The D gene is left open where the match is weak. Clone sizes are given selectively: once, few, many, or a class where the clone is expanded.

>TRBV6-5|TRBJ1-4|-|TRBD1
TGTGCCAGCAGTTCGGGACAGGGGGGACATGAAAAACTGTTTTTT
CASSSGQGGHEKLFF
>TRBV30|TRBJ2-1|-|-
TGTGCCTGGTCTTTAGGGGCGTCCTACAATGAGCAGTTCTTC
CAWSLGASYNEQFF
>TRBV9|TRBJ2-3|-|-
TGTGCCAGCAGCGTACGAGATCGACAGAGCTCCGGAGATACGCAGTATTTT
CASSVRDRQSSGDTQYF
>TRBV6-5|TRBJ1-2|once|TRBD1
TGTGCCAGCAGCCAACAGGGGGCGAGCTATGGCTACACCTTC
CASSQQGASYGYTF
>TRBV13|TRBJ2-2|once|-
TGTGCCAGCAGCACCCGCCCCGGCGGCCGGGAGCTGTTTTTT
CASSTRPGGRELFF
>TRBV28|TRBJ1-2|-|-
TGTGCCAGCAGCCGACAGGCATATGGCTATGGCTACACCTTC
CASSRQAYGYGYTF
>TRBV10-3|TRBJ1-1|few|TRBD1
TGTGCCATCAAGGACAGGGAGCAAGTTGAAGCTTTCTTT
CAIKDREQVEAFF
>TRBV13|TRBJ2-1|once|TRBD2
TGTGCCAGCTTGGGGGGGGACCCCTCCTACAATGAGCAGTTCTTC
CASLGGDPSYNEQFF
>TRBV5-6|TRBJ1-4|-|-
TGTGCCAGCAGCTTGGGGGCAGGCGAGGAAAAACTGTTTTTT
CASSLGAGEEKLFF
>TRBV28|TRBJ1-4|-|-
TGTGCCAGCAGTTTAGGGCCTGTTGCAACTAATGAAAAACTGTTTTTT
CASSLGPVATNEKLFF
>TRBV14|TRBJ1-2|-|-
TGTGCCAGCAGCCCTAATTTCGACACCTATGGCTACACCTTC
CASSPNFDTYGYTF
>TRBV2|TRBJ2-7|few|-
TGTGCCAGCAGTTTTAGGGGAACCTCCTACGAGCAGTACTTC
CASSFRGTSYEQYF
>TRBV2|TRBJ1-5|-|-
TGTGCCAGCAGTGGAGTCCTCCTCGTTAATCAGCCCCAGCATTTT
CASSGVLLVNQPQHF
>TRBV4-1|TRBJ2-2|-|TRBD2
TGCGCCAGCAGCCGGGGACTAGCGGTGAACACCGGGGAGCTGTTTTTT
CASSRGLAVNTGELFF
>TRBV11-3|TRBJ2-7|-|TRBD1
TGTGCCAGCAGCTTAGTAGCACCACTCGACAGGGGCAGCTCCTACGAGCAGTACTTC
CASSLVAPLDRGSSYEQYF
>TRBV28|TRBJ1-1|-|-
TGTGCCAGCAGTTTTAATTTGAACACTGAAGCTTTCTTT
CASSFNLNTEAFF
>TRBV5-6|TRBJ1-1|-|-
TGTGCCAGCAACCCTCGGGGGGACACTGAAGCTTTCTTT
CASNPRGDTEAFF
>TRBV9|TRBJ2-5|-|-
TGTGCCAGCAGCGTAGCTGGACACAACCAAGAGACCCAGTACTTC
CASSVAGHNQETQYF
>TRBV4-1|TRBJ1-2|-|-
TGCGCCAGCAGCCAAGATCTGCGCCCGGGAAATAACTATGGCTACACCTTC
CASSQDLRPGNNYGYTF
>TRBV9|TRBJ2-7|few|TRBD1
TGTGCCAGCAGCGCGGGACAGGGACCCTACGAGCAGTACTTC
CASSAGQGPYEQYF
>TRBV5-1|TRBJ1-2|once|TRBD1
TGCGCCAGCAGCTTGGGTGGGACAGGTGATGGCTACACCTTC
CASSLGGTGDGYTF
>TRBV6-5|TRBJ1-2|once|-
TGTGCCAGCAGTTACTCGACGGGGTCCCCTTCTGATTTC
CASSYSTGSPSDF
>TRBV2|TRBJ1-4|-|-
TGTGCCAGCTCCCCAAGCCATGAAAAACTGTTTTTT
CASSPSHEKLFF
>TRBV10-3|TRBJ1-1|-|-
TGTGCCATCAGTGTTTCGCAGGGTAACACTGAAGCTTTCTTT
CAISVSQGNTEAFF
>TRBV19|TRBJ1-1|-|-
TGTGCCAGTAGTCCGACAGTGAACACTGAAGCTTTCTTT
CASSPTVNTEAFF
>TRBV6-6|TRBJ2-2|-|-
TGTGCCAGCAGTTACCCTCCAGAGAACACCGGGGAGCTGTTTTTT
CASSYPPENTGELFF
>TRBV28|TRBJ1-5|-|-
TGTGCCAGCAGTTTGGGGAGGGATTGGCAGCCCCAGCATTTT
CASSLGRDWQPQHF
>TRBV7-7|TRBJ2-2|-|-
TGTGCTAGCAGCGTGACACTGAACACCGGGGAGCTGTTTTTT
CASSVTLNTGELFF
>TRBV19|TRBJ1-1|-|-
TGTGCCAGTAGTATTAACAGGGACACTGAAGCTTTCTTT
CASSINRDTEAFF
>TRBV19|TRBJ1-5|-|TRBD1
TGTGCCAGTAGTATAGGAGACAGGGGCCTCAATCAGCCCCAGCATTTT
CASSIGDRGLNQPQHF
>TRBV7-9|TRBJ1-1|-|TRBD1
TGTGCCACGATGGGACAGTTGACTGAAGCTTTCTTT
CATMGQLTEAFF
>TRBV28|TRBJ2-7|-|-
TGTGCCAGCAGTGAAACGGGGGTCGAGCAGTACTTC
CASSETGVEQYF
>TRBV9|TRBJ1-2|-|-
TGTGCCAGCAGCTTCCCCCAGGACAATCTTAACTATGGCTACACCTTC
CASSFPQDNLNYGYTF
>TRBV15|TRBJ2-5|-|-
TGTGCCACCAGCAGACAGGTAGTCGAGACCCAGTACTTC
CATSRQVVETQYF
>TRBV9|TRBJ2-3|once|TRBD2
TGTGCCAGCAGCGGCCGAGCGGGGGCTAGCACAGATACGCAGTATTTT
CASSGRAGASTDTQYF
>TRBV5-1|TRBJ2-3|-|TRBD2
TGCGCCAGCAGCTTGGACGGGGGAGCGGGAGGCCGGGGAGATACGCAGTATTTT
CASSLDGGAGGRGDTQYF
>TRBV28|TRBJ2-7|-|TRBD1
TGTGCCAGCAGTTCCCTCACCGGGACAGGGTTTACCTACGAGCAGTACTTC
CASSSLTGTGFTYEQYF
>TRBV4-1|TRBJ2-7|-|TRBD1
TGCGCCAGCAGCCAGCAGACAGGGAGCTCCTACGAGCAGTACTTC
CASSQQTGSSYEQYF
>TRBV28|TRBJ2-3|-|-
TGTGCCAGCAGTTATCGAGCGGGTTACACAGATACGCAGTATTTT
CASSYRAGYTDTQYF
>TRBV28|TRBJ2-1|-|TRBD2
TGTGCCAGCAGTTTATTGACTAGCGGGGGGCTTAATGAGCAGTTCTTC
CASSLLTSGGLNEQFF
>TRBV18|TRBJ1-4|-|-
TGTGCCAGCCGCCAGGCAATGGAGGATGAAAAACTGTTTTTT
CASRQAMEDEKLFF
>TRBV7-9|TRBJ1-1|once|-
TGTGCCAGCAGCTCCCCGTTGAACACTGAAGCTTTCTTT
CASSSPLNTEAFF
>TRBV2|TRBJ1-2|-|-
TGTGCCAGCAGTGAAGCGGGGGGGAACTATGGCTACACCTTC
CASSEAGGNYGYTF
>TRBV28|TRBJ2-7|-|TRBD2
TGTGCCAGCAGTTCGTTCAGCGGGGGGGCCTCCTACGAGCAGTACTTC
CASSSFSGGASYEQYF
>TRBV5-5|TRBJ1-1|-|TRBD1
TGTGCCAGCAGCTTGTACACAGGGGGCACTGAAGCTTTCTTT
CASSLYTGGTEAFF
>TRBV2|TRBJ2-7|-|-
TGTGCCAGCAGTCCACAGGGAACGAACTACGAGCAGTACTTC
CASSPQGTNYEQYF
>TRBV29-1|TRBJ1-1|once|-
TGCAGCGTTCTGGGGCATATGAACACTGAAGCTTTCTTT
CSVLGHMNTEAFF
>TRBV28|TRBJ2-5|once|-
TGTGCCAGCAGTTTCATGGCGGCAGCCCAAGAGACCCAGTACTTC
CASSFMAAAQETQYF